The next 18 T cell receptor beta chains were all read from a single sample in a study of T-cell reconstitution after alpha-beta-depleted transplantation in children. Researchers prepared the TCRbeta library using unique molecular identifiers, the study reports. TCRdb independently ran MiXCR on the PCR reads; one entry per CDR3 protein. The table lists fewer than 700,000 distinct CDR3 sequences, 10% to 15% of them singletons, with 2.2% in the top ten. The sample was PBMCs, mostly from graft donor cells, taken 360 days after TCRalphabeta/CD19-depleted stem cell transplant. These receptors were collected from a male patient aged 10 to 17 who had a stem cell transplant for acute myeloid leukemia, so the T cells may come from the graft donor.

The rearrangement uses TRBV29-1 and TRBJ2-7, with TRBD1 matching 7 bases. Per the germline V gene, CDR1 is SQVTM and CDR2 is ANQGSEA. The CDR3 extends over 14 amino acids. After removal of 7 bases from V and 0 bases from J, the junction contained 9 bases not matched to a gene. The DNA of the CDR3 is TGCAGCGCCCGGACAGGTTGGAGCTCCTACGAGCAGTACTTC. It encodes CSARTGWSSYEQYF.

The V call is TRBV10-3, the J call TRBJ2-3; a possible D gene is TRBD2 (6 bases). Germline CDR1 reads ENHRY; CDR2 reads SYGVKD. This CDR3 region has 15 residues. Between the trimmed V and J ends, which lost 2 bases and 0 bases, there was a span of 9 bases. The CDR3 DNA reads TGTGCCATCAGTGAGCCCGGGGGAAGCACAGATACGCAGTATTTT. It codes for CAISEPGGSTDTQYF.

Comments on this clonotype: A read error is possible here, since a much larger clone lies one base away. The V and J genes are TRBV29-1 and TRBJ2-4; TRBD1 might be the D (5 bases). There are 12 residues in the CDR3. CDR1 is SQVTM and CDR2 is ANQGSEA in the germline V gene. The CDR3 sequence: CSVLTVENIEYF. CDR3 coding DNA: TGCAGCGTTCTGACAGTAGAAAACATTGAGTACTTC.

This clonotype was seen a handful of times. The chain joins TRBV20-1 to TRBJ2-1; D may be TRBD2 (6 bases). CDR3 length: 12 amino acids. V shed 6 bases and J shed 6 bases, with 12 bases lying between them. Germline V gene lookup returns CDR1 DFQATT and CDR2 SNEGSKA (reference sequence). The CDR3 DNA reads as TGCAGTGCAGGCGGGACGTTCAATGAGCAGTTCTTC. Its protein product is CSAGGTFNEQFF.

The table lists this clonotype with a few counts. The V and J genes are TRBV20-1 and TRBJ2-1; tentatively, D is TRBD1 (6 bases). Germline loops: CDR1 DFQATT, CDR2 SNEGSKA (reference sequence). Deletions cut 3 bases from V and 6 bases from J, with 9 bases between. This CDR3 contains 12 residues. In DNA, the CDR3 is TGCAGTGCTAGCACAGGGAGCAATGAGCAGTTCTTC. Its protein product is CSASTGSNEQFF.

The rearrangement links TRBV11-1 to TRBJ2-7; 13 nucleotides align to TRBD2. With 2 bases clipped from V and 4 bases from J, the junction kept 11 bases outside the gene matches. Germline V gene lookup returns CDR1 SGHAT and CDR2 FQDESV (reference sequence). CDR3 length: 18 residues. CDR3: CASSLLAGLAGISYEQYF. CDR3 sequence (DNA): TGTGCCAGCAGCTTATTGGCGGGACTAGCGGGAATCTCTTACGAGCAGTACTTC.

This clonotype came up a few times. This chain links TRBV10-3 with TRBJ2-3; D not resolved. CDR1 and CDR2 (germline): ENHRY, SYGVKD. There are 15 residues in the CDR3. The V end was cut by 4 bases, the J end by 1 base, with 12 bases between. CDR3 in DNA: TGTGCCATCAGTGGACGAAAAGATGGCACAGATACGCAGTATTTT. Protein product: CAISGRKDGTDTQYF.

This clonotype occurred a few times. V gene TRBV7-9 combines with J gene TRBJ2-3; 7 bases are shared with TRBD1. Losses at the gene ends were 5 bases for V and 4 bases for J; bases not matched to a gene: 6. The CDR3 sequence is 14 residues long. Germline values: CDR1 SEHNR, CDR2 FQNEAQ (reference sequence). In nucleotides, the CDR3 is TGTGCCAGCAGCCCTTGGACAGGAGCAGATACGCAGTATTTT. Its protein product is CASSPWTGADTQYF.

This clonotype was counted many times. Mismatch with germline at one junction end may stem from a read error. The CDR3 spells CASSQAGDSLNQPQHF. The CDR3 bases are TGTGCCAGCAGTCAAGCCGGGGACAGCCTCAATCAGCCCCAGCATTTT. The V call is TRBV6-1, the J call TRBJ1-5; TRBD1 matches 7 bases. CDR3 length: 16 amino acids. CDR1 is MNHNS, CDR2 SASEGT, per germline.

The CDR3 nucleotides read TGTGCCTGGAGAGTCCCCGGAGGAATCGGTTCACCCCTCCACTTT. Translation gives CAWRVPGGIGSPLHF. The chain recombines TRBV30 with TRBJ1-6; D ambiguous. Trimming removed 3 bases at V and 9 bases at J, with 18 bases between. Looked up from germline, CDR1 is GTSNPN and CDR2 is SVGIG (reference sequence). This CDR3 is 15 amino acids long.

The chain links TRBV28 to TRBJ2-7; 10 positions agree with TRBD2. The germline CDR1 and CDR2 sequences are MDHEN and SYDVKM. V lost 9 bases and J lost 6; bases outside the gene matches: 14. The CDR3 runs 15 residues. The DNA for the CDR3 is TGTGCCAGTATAGCGGGAGGCCCCCTTAGGGGCGAGCAGTACTTC. Its translation: CASIAGGPLRGEQYF.

The gene calls are TRBV27 and TRBJ2-5, with 11 nucleotides matching TRBD2. This CDR3 has 16 amino acids. Unmatched junction bases numbered 10, after V lost 8 bases and J lost 2 bases. CDR1 MNHEY and CDR2 SMNVEV come from the germline V gene (reference sequence). CDR3 in DNA: TGTGCCAGCGGTTCCGGACTAGCGGGCATGCAAGAGACCCAGTACTTC. Its translation is CASGSGLAGMQETQYF.

In this sample, this clonotype turned up many times. The V and J genes are TRBV7-6 and TRBJ1-2; TRBD1 aligns across 10 bases. J lost 6 bases, V lost 1 base, and 2 bases had no gene match. Germline-derived CDR1 and CDR2 are SGHVS and FNYEAQ. The CDR3 has 14 residues. CDR3 DNA: TGTGCCAGCAGCTTAGGGACAGGGGGTAATGGCTACACCTTC. This encodes CASSLGTGGNGYTF.

The chain uses TRBV20-1 and TRBJ2-4, with 8 bases that match TRBD2. CDR3 length: 18 amino acids. Germline CDR1 reads DFQATT; CDR2 reads SNEGSKA (reference sequence). V was pared by 3 bases and J by 0 bases, with 13 bases of the junction left unmatched. The CDR3 is CSASSLAGASLAKNIQYF. As DNA, the CDR3 is TGCAGTGCTAGTAGCCTAGCGGGTGCCTCACTAGCCAAAAACATTCAGTACTTC.

This clonotype was seen a handful of times. This chain links TRBV5-8 with TRBJ2-1; 11 nucleotides align to TRBD2. This CDR3 is 15 amino acids long. V was clipped by 4 bases and J by 4 bases; unmatched bases: 4. CDR1 SGHTS and CDR2 YDEGEE come from the germline V gene. CDR3 DNA: TGTGCCAGCAGCGCGGGACTAGCGGTGTACAATGAGCAGTTCTTC. This encodes CASSAGLAVYNEQFF.

This clonotype was seen ten or more times. The V gene is TRBV19, the J gene TRBJ2-6, with 7 bases lining up with TRBD1. The CDR3 runs to 18 residues. Germline-derived CDR1 and CDR2 are LNHDA and SQIVND (reference sequence). The ends lost 5 bases at V and 2 bases at J; junction bases unmatched: 12. CDR3 residues: CASSQAGQVLTGANVLTF. For the CDR3, the DNA is TGTGCCAGTAGTCAAGCCGGACAGGTCCTCACTGGGGCCAACGTCCTGACTTTC.

This clonotype has just a few counts. V and J are TRBV6-1 and TRBJ2-1; D is perhaps TRBD1 or TRBD2 (5 bases each). CDR1 and CDR2 (germline): MNHNS, SASEGT. The CDR3 sequence is 13 residues long. V lost 5 bases, J lost 10 bases, and 15 bases lay in between. The DNA for the CDR3 is TGTGCCAGCAGTCGGGGCCCGACTCTAGAGCAGTTCTTC. It codes for CASSRGPTLEQFF.

This clonotype has only a few counts. V gene TRBV6-2 or TRBV6-3 combines with J gene TRBJ2-7, with D tentatively TRBD1 (5 bases). Trimming took off 6 bases at V and 0 bases at J, with 24 bases between the two ends. Germline loops: CDR1 MNHEY, CDR2 SVGEGT. This CDR3 contains 18 residues. The CDR3 region is CASRRRGSETFSSYEQYF. The CDR3 DNA follows: TGTGCCAGCAGACGAAGGGGCTCGGAGACTTTTTCCTCCTACGAGCAGTACTTC.